A single sample gave rise to the 15 T cell receptor beta chains below, sequenced in a study of cytomegalovirus exposure and HLA in healthy donors. Researchers ran the PCR with 60 Vbeta and 13 Jbeta primers. Clones were read by immunoSEQ multiplex PCR, and TCRdb kept only the in-frame ones, dropping some. The profile shows 110,000 or so clones, about 83% of them singletons. Input material: PBMCs. These receptor sequences come from a female donor in good health and CMV-seronegative.

The chain has TRBV27 and TRBJ2-1, with 8 positions matching TRBD2. The V and J ends lost 5 bases and 15 bases, in that order; junction bases with no gene match: 18. The CDR3 consists of 15 residues. Germline V CDR1 and CDR2: MNHEY, SMNVEV (reference sequence). The CDR3 sequence: CASSAERGRTSPRFF. The DNA for the CDR3 is TGTGCCAGCAGTGCCGAGCGGGGGCGGACCTCCCCCAGGTTCTTC.

V and J are TRBV10-1 and TRBJ1-5; D remains unclear. V was cut by 5 bases and J by 5 bases, with 16 bases left in between. The CDR3 extends over 15 amino acids. Looked up from germline, CDR1 is WNHNN and CDR2 is SYGVQD (reference sequence). The CDR3 here is CASSREGTKYQPQHF. CDR3 nucleotides: TGCGCCAGCAGTCGCGAGGGAACCAAATATCAGCCCCAGCATTTT.

V and J are TRBV7-9 and TRBJ2-3, with D tentatively TRBD2 (6 bases). This CDR3 comprises 13 residues. V lost 1 base to trimming and J lost 6 bases, with 8 bases between them. The germline V gene encodes CDR1 SEHNR and CDR2 FQNEAQ (reference sequence). CDR3 bases: TGTGCCAGCAGCTTAGATGGGGGGGATACGCAGTATTTT. Amino acids: CASSLDGGDTQYF.

Details on this clone: One end of the junction does not line up with germline, which may come from a read error. The chain has TRBV7-9 and TRBJ2-4; TRBD1 might be the D (5 bases). Germline CDR1 reads SEHNR; CDR2 reads FQNEAQ (reference sequence). The CDR3 is made up of 15 amino acids. The CDR3 protein is CSSSLGKGSKNIQYF. The CDR3 DNA sequence: TGTTCCAGCAGCTTAGGGAAGGGGTCCAAAAACATTCAGTACTTC.

The rearrangement joins TRBV10-1 to TRBJ1-2; D gene unclear. CDR1 is WNHNN and CDR2 is SYGVQD in the germline V gene (reference sequence). The CDR3 runs to 11 residues. V was pared by 3 bases and J by 8 bases, with 7 bases between. CDR3 protein: CASSDLSGYTF. CDR3 sequence (DNA): TGCGCCAGCAGTGACCTGTCGGGCTACACCTTC.

The rearrangement joins TRBV2 to TRBJ2-5, with TRBD1 matching 8 bases. The J call may be mistaken, given a closer DNA end match to TRBJ2-7. The length of the CDR3 is 13 residues. From germline, CDR1 is SNHLY and CDR2 FYNNEI. The CDR3 DNA sequence: TGTGCCAGCAGCATAGGACAGGGCTCCGAGCAGTACTTC. This gives the protein CASSIGQGSEQYF.

V is TRBV6-1 and J is TRBJ2-1, with 8 bases lining up with TRBD2. The ends lost 11 bases at V and 8 bases at J; junction bases unmatched: 8. The CDR3 loop spans 12 amino acids. Germline loops: CDR1 MNHNS, CDR2 SASEGT. The CDR3 DNA follows: TGTGCCGAGGCGGGGGGCAGCGATGAGCAGTTCTTC. Translation: CAEAGGSDEQFF.

J is TRBJ1-6 and V is TRBV5-1; 7 bases agree with TRBD1. J lost 11 bases, V lost 3 bases, and 11 bases had no gene match. The germline V gene has CDR1 SGHRS and CDR2 YFSETQ. The CDR3 totals 15 residues. DNA of the CDR3: TGCGCCAGCAGCTCCACAGGGGCCACGGGAGCACCCCTCCACTTT. Amino acids: CASSSTGATGAPLHF.

The J gene is TRBJ2-6, the V gene TRBV4-3; D possibly corresponds to TRBD2 (6 bases). This CDR3 contains 17 residues. CDR1 and CDR2 (germline): LGHNA, YSLEER. V dropped 4 bases and J dropped 2 bases, with 15 bases sitting between them. CDR3 residues: CASSRLLGGAGANVLTF. CDR3 nucleotide sequence: TGCGCCAGCAGCCGGCTGCTTGGCGGGGCTGGGGCCAACGTCCTGACTTTC.

This clone turned up a few times. The CDR3 DNA reads TGTGCCAGCAGCAAGAACACTGAAGCTTTCTTT. Protein sequence: CASSKNTEAFF. The J gene is TRBJ1-1, the V gene TRBV6-5; D is unresolved. The V gene lost 6 bases and the J gene lost 1 base, with 3 bases spanning the gap. Germline CDR1 is MNHEY and CDR2 is SVGAGI. The CDR3 loop spans 11 amino acids.

The J gene is TRBJ1-2, the V gene TRBV7-2; no clear D gene. Germline V gene data show CDR1 as SGHTA and CDR2 as FQGNSA. This CDR3 has 16 residues. Between the trimmed V and J ends, which lost 2 bases and 2 bases, there was a span of 15 bases. CDR3 residues: CASSLLSEGRNYGYTF. CDR3 nucleotides: TGTGCCAGCAGCTTATTATCTGAGGGTCGGAACTATGGCTACACCTTC.

The rearrangement joins TRBV5-1 to TRBJ2-5; TRBD2 aligns across 7 bases. The DNA end favors TRBJ2-7, so the J call may be wrong. The CDR3 is made up of 18 amino acids. Germline V gene data show CDR1 as SGHRS and CDR2 as YFSETQ. In DNA, the CDR3 is TGCGCCAGCAGCTTGGGACTAGCAATTCGACCCGACAAGTACGAGCAGTACTTC. This gives the protein CASSLGLAIRPDKYEQYF.

The V gene is TRBV7-6, the J gene TRBJ1-5; the D gene is possibly TRBD1 (5 bases). V lost 5 bases and J lost 3, with 8 bases in between. Germline CDR1 SGHVS, CDR2 FNYEAQ. There are 13 residues in the CDR3. The CDR3 coding sequence is TGTGCCAGCAGCCGACAGTTCAATCAGCCCCAGCATTTT. Translated, it gives CASSRQFNQPQHF.

The V gene is TRBV7-3, the J gene TRBJ2-1; TRBD2 is a possible D gene (6 bases). Trimming removed 1 base at V and 1 base at J, with 8 bases between. Germline V gene sequence: CDR1 SGHTA, CDR2 FQGTGA. This CDR3 has 15 amino acids. The CDR3 DNA sequence: TGTGCCAGCAGCTTAAGTCGGGGGTCCTACAATGAGCAGTTCTTC. It specifies CASSLSRGSYNEQFF.

CDR3 residues: CASSPDRPEETQYF. As DNA, the CDR3 is TGTGCCAGCAGCCCGGACAGACCCGAAGAGACCCAGTACTTC. The chain is built from TRBV7-9 and TRBJ2-5; TRBD1 might be the D (6 bases). The V gene's germline CDR1 is SEHNR and CDR2 FQNEAQ (reference sequence). The CDR3 covers 14 residues. The V gene lost 5 bases and the J gene lost 3 bases, with 13 bases spanning the gap.